The 13 T cell receptor beta chains presented below share a single source sample, sequenced in a study of T cells in Graves' hyperthyroidism and ophthalmopathy (dated 2019 in TCRdb). Libraries were prepared through multiplex PCR. Instrument on record: Illumina HiSeq 2000. The TCR beta CDR3 regions were amplified from the RNA transcripts. For the first round of RT-PCR on the TCR CDR3, the HTBI primer set was used together with the Qiagen OneStep RT-PCR kit. The public reads were reanalyzed by TCRdb: fastp trimming at Q25, MiXCR alignment, in-frame beta chains only. CDR3 protein sequences are deduplicated, and each keeps its most common genes and DNA. Recorded for this sample are around 600,000 distinct CDR3 sequences; approximately 14% of them occurred a single time. The top ten constitute approximately 6.4% of the sample. The material sequenced was blood. These receptors came from a woman between 18 and 29 years old with Graves' ophthalmopathy.

The chain combines TRBV19 with TRBJ1-5; no clear D gene. V shed 4 bases and J shed 3 bases, with 10 bases lying between them. This CDR3 is built from 14 residues. Germline assignment: CDR1 LNHDA and CDR2 SQIVND (reference sequence). The CDR3 sequence: CASSTTAHNQPQHF. The CDR3, as DNA: TGTGCCAGTAGTACAACAGCTCACAATCAGCCCCAGCATTTT. The full variable domain, its missing parts supplied by reference TRBV19 and TRBJ1-5, is DGGITQSPKYLFRKEGQNVTLSCEQNLNHDAMYWYRQDPGQGLRLIYYSQIVNDFQKGDIAEGYSVSREKKESFPLTVTSAQKNPTAFYLCASSTTAHNQPQHFGDGTRLSIL.

There are many counts of this clonotype. The genes are TRBV2 and TRBJ2-2, with TRBD2 matching over 9 bases. V shed 4 bases, J shed 3 bases, and the junction held 6 bases outside the gene matches. Per the germline V gene, CDR1 is SNHLY and CDR2 is FYNNEI. This CDR3 contains 16 residues. The CDR3 spells CASSARAGGDTGELFF. CDR3 sequence (DNA): TGTGCCAGCAGTGCTCGCGCGGGAGGGGACACCGGGGAGCTGTTTTTT.

J is TRBJ2-5 and V is TRBV7-2; 12 bases are shared with TRBD2. After removal of 1 base from V and 3 bases from J, the junction contained 3 bases not matched to a gene. The CDR3 extends over 16 amino acids. Germline values: CDR1 SGHTA, CDR2 FQGNSA. The CDR3 reads CASSLGPSGREETQYF. In DNA form, the CDR3 reads TGTGCCAGCAGCTTAGGGCCTAGCGGGAGGGAAGAGACCCAGTACTTC.

This clonotype was seen ten or more times. V and J are TRBV28 and TRBJ1-1; a possible D gene is TRBD1 (6 bases). This CDR3 contains 14 residues. V gave up 4 bases and J gave up 4 bases, with 13 bases separating them. Germline V CDR1 and CDR2: MDHEN, SYDVKM. CDR3 coding DNA: TGTGCCAGCAGTTCCAGGGGTAGCGGCACTGAAGCTTTCTTT. As protein: CASSSRGSGTEAFF.

This clonotype was seen a handful of times. This sequence may be a read error, since a much larger clone differs from it by one base. The V gene is TRBV10-3, the J gene TRBJ2-1, with 12 positions matching TRBD1. This CDR3 is built from 16 residues. Germline CDR1 is ENHRY and CDR2 is SYGVKD. The CDR3 loop is CAVSAGQGAPRNEQFF. DNA of the CDR3: TGTGCCGTCAGTGCGGGACAGGGGGCTCCTAGGAATGAGCAGTTCTTC.

This rearrangement joins TRBV4-2 to TRBJ2-2; TRBD2 matches at 10 bases. The CDR3 is 17 amino acids. CDR1 and CDR2 (germline): LGHNA, YNFKEQ. The J segment lost 5 bases and the V segment lost 2 bases, leaving 8 bases of the junction unmatched. CDR3 sequence (DNA): TGTGCCAGCAGCCAAAGGACTAGCGGAGGGGGGACCGGGGAGCTGTTTTTT. Amino acid sequence: CASSQRTSGGGTGELFF.

This clonotype has a handful of counts. This chain joins TRBV7-3 and TRBJ2-1; D not resolved. V was shortened by 1 base and J by 5 bases, with 9 bases between the two germline ends. Per the germline V gene, CDR1 is SGHTA and CDR2 is FQGTGA. This CDR3 comprises 14 residues. CDR3 DNA: TGTGCCAGCAGCTTAAACGGGCCAGACAATGAGCAGTTCTTC. It specifies CASSLNGPDNEQFF.

This clonotype was recorded many times. The V call is TRBV7-2, the J call TRBJ2-2; the D is unclear. V lost 3 bases and J 5 bases, leaving 7 bases between the germline ends. The CDR3 covers 13 residues. Germline V CDR1 and CDR2: SGHTA, FQGNSA. CDR3 residues: CASSFGRTGELFF. Here the CDR3 DNA reads TGTGCCAGCAGCTTCGGACGGACCGGGGAGCTGTTTTTT.

The chain links TRBV5-4 to TRBJ2-1; D might be TRBD1 or TRBD2, each matching 5 bases. Germline CDR1 and CDR2: SGHNT and YYREEE (reference sequence). The CDR3 spans 16 residues. The ends were cut back, 2 bases at V and 0 bases at J, with 12 bases in the middle. DNA of the CDR3: TGTGCCAGCAGCTTAGGGACGGCGAGCTCCTACAATGAGCAGTTCTTC. Translation: CASSLGTASSYNEQFF.

This rearrangement joins TRBV4-1 to TRBJ2-5, with 8 bases identical to TRBD2. The CDR3 sequence is 15 residues long. From germline, CDR1 is MGHRA and CDR2 YSYEKL. The V and J ends lost 1 base and 10 bases, in that order; junction bases with no gene match: 11. CDR3 nucleotide sequence: TGCGCCAGCAGCCAAGTTGTAGGGACTAGGCCGGGCCAGTACTTC. Translating gives CASSQVVGTRPGQYF.

This clonotype was seen at least ten times. The chain is built from TRBV7-3 and TRBJ2-1, with D possibly called TRBD1 or TRBD2 (6 bases each). Trimming shortened V by 0 bases and J by 8 bases, and 11 bases separated the two germline ends. Looked up from germline, CDR1 is SGHTA and CDR2 is FQGTGA. The CDR3 consists of 14 residues. This chain's CDR3 is CASSLTNRGHEQFF. CDR3 DNA: TGTGCCAGCAGCTTAACGAACCGGGGGCATGAGCAGTTCTTC.

The table lists this clonotype with many counts. The chain recombines TRBV7-2 with TRBJ2-1, with D tentatively TRBD1 or TRBD2 (5 bases each). V lost 4 bases and J lost 6, with 10 bases in between. CDR1 is SGHTA, CDR2 FQGNSA, per germline. The CDR3 sequence is 13 residues long. DNA for the CDR3: TGTGCCAGCAGCTCCCGGGACGGCAATGAGCAGTTCTTC. Amino acids: CASSSRDGNEQFF. Full variable domain (rest looked up from reference TRBV7-2 and TRBJ2-1): GAGVSQSPSNKVTEKGKDVELRCDPISGHTALYWYRQSLGQGLEFLIYFQGNSAPDKSGLPSDRFSAERTGGSVSTLTIQRTQQEDSAVYLCASSSRDGNEQFFGPGTRLTVL.

This clonotype has ten or more counts. This chain links TRBV30 with TRBJ2-5; D not resolved. Trimming pared 2 bases from V and 5 bases from J, leaving 9 bases between. The CDR3 loop spans 12 amino acids. Germline values: CDR1 GTSNPN, CDR2 SVGIG (reference sequence). CDR3 protein: CAWSPLGETQYF. In DNA, the CDR3 is TGTGCCTGGAGTCCCTTAGGGGAGACCCAGTACTTC.